These 2 T cell receptor beta chains were sequenced from one sample in a study of blood T cell repertoires in COVID-19. The data were produced by immunoSEQ multiplex PCR, yet TCRdb's version contains in-frame clones alone and is incomplete. The sample yields around 220,000 clones, around 88% seen once. The specimen was PBMCs or T cells enriched from blood (not recorded which). The receptors originated from a woman between 50 and 59 years old with acute COVID-19.

The V and J genes are TRBV29-1 and TRBJ1-2; the D gene is possibly TRBD1 (6 bases). This CDR3 has 13 residues. Trimming stripped 1 base from V and 4 bases from J, with 10 bases between. Germline V gene lookup returns CDR1 SQVTM and CDR2 ANQGSEA. DNA for the CDR3: TGCAGCGTTGAAGGAGGCAGGGGCTATGGCTACACCTTC. The encoded protein is CSVEGGRGYGYTF. Based on the CDR3 plus reference TRBV29-1 and TRBJ1-2, the full variable domain is SAVISQKPSRDICQRGTSLTIQCQVDSQVTMMFWYRQQPGQSLTLIATANQGSEATYESGFVIDKFPISRPNLTFSTLTVSNMSPEDSSIYLCSVEGGRGYGYTFGSGTRLTVV.

This clone was recorded a few times. CDR3 DNA: TGTGCCAGCAGCGTAGACATAGGGCAGGGTTCGGGCGGTGGCTACACCTTC. The encoded protein is CASSVDIGQGSGGGYTF. The gene calls are TRBV9 and TRBJ1-2; maybe TRBD1 (5 bases). Germline CDR1 SGDLS, CDR2 YYNGEE. Between the trimmed V and J ends, which lost 0 bases and 7 bases, there was a span of 22 bases. CDR3 length equals 17 residues.